This T cell receptor (beta chain) was profiled in a study of T cells generated in artificial thymic organoids (dated by TCRdb to 2015 to 2018). With respect to the entire study: The study compared TCR alpha and beta CDR3 repertoires of CD8 single positive T cells derived from in vitro artificial thymic organoids with the repertoires of thymic and peripheral blood naive CD8 T cells. Displayed repertoire sequencing data were described as representative of three independent experiments.

General study outcomes and caveats: CD8 single positive T cells derived from organoids showed physiological TCR clonotype diversity comparable to the diversity seen in thymic and blood naive CD8 T cells.

As a fraction of the sample, this clonotype is medium-sized (0.01 to 0.1%). Its antigen is still unknown. Base quality data are lacking; no much larger clone is found one base away. Counted from cysteine to phenylalanine, this CDR3 has 14 amino acids. Only the CDR3 part of the read is kept: 42 bases, read in frame from the first base. Taken from the germline V gene (reference sequence), the CDR1 and CDR2 loops are MNHEY and SMNVEV. V loses 8 bases, J loses 6 bases, and the germline ends lie 16 bases apart. TCRalpha and TCRbeta libraries were amplified separately by semi-nested PCR with Advantage 2 and reverse primers in the TRAC or TRBC constant regions. The amount of total RNA going into first-strand cDNA synthesis ranged between 3.5 and 500 ng. TCR cDNA libraries were generated by 5'-RACE using the SMARTer PCR cDNA Synthesis kit, with a poly-dT primer employed for first-strand synthesis. The semi-nested reverse primers in the constant regions carried 5-nucleotide sample-specific barcodes, and the PCR products were cleaned up with the Zymo DNA Clean and Concentrator-5 kit. Pools of up to ten barcoded samples were ligated to Illumina adaptors and sequenced on an Illumina MiSeq as 2 x 150 bp paired-end reads. In the paper's pipeline: After demultiplexing, reads were aligned with BLAT to a custom library containing all human TRAV, TRAJ, TRBV, TRBD and TRBJ combinations from IMGT. The best BLAT hits were picked using pslCDnaFilter (-maxAligns=1, -ignoreIntrons), and custom Perl scripts were used to calculate clonotype frequencies. Using fastp at Q25 and MiXCR, TCRdb reprocessed the public reads and kept productive beta chains. Duplicate CDR3 protein sequences are folded into a single record with the most common DNA and genes. TCRdb, not the authors, supplied the V and J calls. A total of about 5,600 distinct CDR3 sequences appear in this sample, about 31% of them only once. Clones ranked in the top ten supply 2.4% of the sample.

Non-mobilized peripheral blood was obtained from healthy adult donors. Primary CD8+ T cells were enriched by magnetic beads using the Miltenyi CD8+ T cell Isolation Kit. Naive CD8 T cells from blood were sorted by FACS as CD3+TCRalphabeta+CD8+CD45RO-CCR7+ cells prior to RNA extraction. For each sample, total RNA was purified from about 40,000 to 200,000 sorted cells using the RNeasy Micro kit, and RNA quality was assessed on an Agilent RNA 6000 Nano chip. This TCR derives from a human donor who gave cord blood stem cells for thymic organoid culture, a cardiac surgery patient who gave postnatal thymus, or a blood donor (not recorded which). The V gene is TRBV27 and the J gene is TRBJ2-2; perhaps TRBD1 is the D gene, with 6 bases matching. Sequencing was performed on naive CD8+ T cells from blood. This specimen's cell subset or site label, per the study, means: CD3+TCRalphabeta+CD8SP T cells; for blood, CD45RO-CCR7+ naive CD8+ T cells. The sequence in DNA is TGTGCCAGCGGGCAGGGGTTTGGGGCCGGGGAGCTGTTTTTT. Translated, it reads CASGQGFGAGELFF.